Listed here are 21 T cell receptor beta chains from one sample, sequenced in a study of early T cells in non-severe SARS-CoV-2 infection. TCRdb recomputed calls from the 5' RACE reads with MiXCR, one row per CDR3 protein. This table holds tens of thousands of distinct CDR3 sequences, approximately 11% found once. Sequenced material: whole blood. Source of these receptors: an adult who was a healthcare worker with PCR-confirmed SARS-CoV-2 infection or an uninfected control (not recorded which).

This clonotype was counted many times. The chain is built from TRBV14 and TRBJ2-7; no definite D call. CDR3 length: 12 amino acids. Germline CDR1 and CDR2: SGHDN and FVKESK. Between the trimmed V and J ends, which lost 4 bases and 2 bases, there was a span of 6 bases. CDR3 sequence reads: CASSPGPYEQYF. The CDR3 DNA reads TGTGCCAGCAGCCCCGGACCCTACGAGCAGTACTTC.

This clonotype was detected a few times. No DNA is shown, since the ends of the CDR3 on it are uncertain; the CDR3 is the one TCRdb lists. The J gene is TRBJ1-5, the V gene TRBV12-2; the table's D call of TRBD1 was not tested on the DNA. TRBV12-2 corresponds to a pseudogene. The CDR3 is 12 residues long, ends included. The CDR3 loop is CASRPPRAPAFF.

This clonotype has only a few counts. The V and J genes are TRBV6-5 and TRBJ2-7, with D possibly TRBD1 on 6 matching bases. Germline assignment: CDR1 MNHEY and CDR2 SVGAGI. The CDR3 covers 13 residues. The V gene lost 2 bases and the J gene lost 3 bases, with 8 bases spanning the gap. Written as DNA, the CDR3 is TGTGCCAGCAGTTACGACAGGTTCTACGAGCAGTACTTC. It codes for CASSYDRFYEQYF.

This rearrangement joins TRBV28 to TRBJ2-5; the match to TRBD2 covers 10 bases. This CDR3 has 17 amino acids. Germline V gives CDR1 MDHEN, CDR2 SYDVKM. Trimming took 4 bases from V and 4 from J; bases not matched to a gene: 12. For the CDR3, the DNA is TGTGCCAGCAGTTCTCTAGCGGGAGCGGAGCGGCGAGAGACCCAGTACTTC. Protein sequence: CASSSLAGAERRETQYF.

This clonotype was seen a few times. The rearrangement links TRBV5-1 to TRBJ2-3; 9 bases are shared with TRBD1. This CDR3 comprises 16 residues. CDR1 and CDR2 from the germline V gene are SGHRS and YFSETQ. V dropped 0 bases and J dropped 6; count of bases not matched to a gene: 8. CDR3 in amino acids: CASSLARQGVWDTQYF. CDR3 bases: TGCGCCAGCAGCTTGGCTAGACAGGGGGTATGGGATACGCAGTATTTT.

There are many counts of this clonotype. The gene calls are TRBV6-1 and TRBJ2-3; 11 bases line up with TRBD2. CDR3 length: 15 amino acids. The germline gives CDR1 MNHNS, CDR2 SASEGT. V shed 3 bases and J 7 bases; nucleotides not matched to a gene: 6. Here the CDR3 DNA reads TGTGCCAGCAGTGAGTTAGCGGGAGGGCCGAATACGCAGTATTTT. This translates into CASSELAGGPNTQYF.

This clonotype turned up a few times. The gene calls are TRBV6-6 and TRBJ2-1, with 8 bases that match TRBD2. V trimming: 6 bases; J trimming: 0 bases; junction bases outside the gene matches: 4. Germline V lookup: CDR1 MNHNY, CDR2 SVGAGI (reference sequence). CDR3 length: 15 residues. CDR3 residues: CASRQSGSSYNEQFF. CDR3 coding DNA: TGTGCCAGCAGACAAAGCGGGAGCTCCTACAATGAGCAGTTCTTC.

The genes are TRBV15 and TRBJ2-1, with a tentative D call TRBD1 (6 bases). Trimming left V 5 bases short and J 4 bases short, with 12 bases between. CDR3 length: 14 amino acids. From germline, CDR1 is LNHNV and CDR2 YYDKDF (reference sequence). CDR3 sequence (DNA): TGTGCCACCAGCTCTCGACAGGTTTACAATGAGCAGTTCTTC. Its protein product is CATSSRQVYNEQFF.

This clonotype was observed many times. CDR3 residues: CASSMLAGGANEQFF. Written as DNA, the CDR3 is TGTGCCAGTAGTATGCTAGCGGGAGGCGCCAATGAGCAGTTCTTC. The gene calls are TRBV19 and TRBJ2-1; 11 nucleotides line up with TRBD2. Looked up from germline, CDR1 is LNHDA and CDR2 is SQIVND (reference sequence). The CDR3 spans 15 residues. V was pared by 3 bases and J by 6 bases, with 4 bases of the junction left unmatched.

This clonotype has more than one count but fewer than ten. The chain recombines TRBV5-1 with TRBJ2-5; D gene unclear. The CDR3 runs 12 residues. The germline V and J ends were trimmed by 5 bases and 2 bases, with 7 bases remaining between them. CDR1 is SGHRS and CDR2 is YFSETQ in the germline V gene. The CDR3 region is CASSGLQETQYF. Written as DNA, the CDR3 is TGCGCCAGCAGTGGGCTACAAGAGACCCAGTACTTC.

This clonotype was found a few times. The chain carries TRBV7-2 and TRBJ2-3, with D unresolved. This CDR3 spans 12 amino acids. The germline V and J ends were trimmed by 4 bases and 4 bases, with 6 bases remaining between them. Germline V gives CDR1 SGHTA, CDR2 FQGNSA. The CDR3 spells CASSSLSDTQYF. CDR3 coding DNA: TGTGCCAGCAGCTCACTCTCAGATACGCAGTATTTT.

This clonotype was recorded a few times. The V call is TRBV7-2, the J call TRBJ2-1, with D unresolved. This CDR3 contains 11 residues. V was cut by 3 bases and J by 8 bases, with 5 bases left in between. Germline assignment: CDR1 SGHTA and CDR2 FQGNSA. CDR3 protein: CASSFTYEQFF. The CDR3 nucleotides read TGTGCCAGCAGCTTTACCTATGAGCAGTTCTTC. The whole variable domain, remainder taken from reference TRBV7-2 and TRBJ2-1, is GAGVSQSPSNKVTEKGKDVELRCDPISGHTALYWYRQSLGQGLEFLIYFQGNSAPDKSGLPSDRFSAERTGGSVSTLTIQRTQQEDSAVYLCASSFTYEQFFGPGTRLTVL.

This clonotype was recorded many times. The chain joins TRBV7-3 to TRBJ2-5; D call uncertain. The V end was cut by 5 bases, the J end by 3 bases, with 10 bases between. Germline values: CDR1 SGHTA, CDR2 FQGTGA. The CDR3 runs 13 residues. This CDR3 is CASSENQKETQYF. The CDR3 DNA reads as TGTGCCAGCAGCGAAAACCAAAAAGAGACCCAGTACTTC.

This clonotype appeared many times. The gene calls are TRBV4-3 and TRBJ2-1; TRBD2 matches 13 bases. Trimming removed 0 bases from V and 8 bases from J; junction bases left unmatched: 4. Germline V gives CDR1 LGHNA, CDR2 YSLEER. CDR3 length equals 16 residues. CDR3 DNA: TGCGCCAGCAGCCAAGATTGGACTAGCGGGAGCGATGAGCAGTTCTTC. It specifies CASSQDWTSGSDEQFF.

In this sample, this clonotype turned up a few times. The gene calls are TRBV6-6 and TRBJ2-5, with D maybe TRBD1 (6 bases). Trimming removed 8 bases from V and 7 bases from J, with 11 bases in between. This CDR3 contains 11 residues. Looked up from germline, CDR1 is MNHNY and CDR2 is SVGAGI (reference sequence). The CDR3 nucleotides are TGTGCCAGCTTTCTAGGGGGGACCCAGTACTTC. This encodes CASFLGGTQYF.

This chain uses TRBV20-1 with TRBJ2-5, with 7 bases fitting TRBD2. The CDR3 is 12 residues long. Germline V lookup: CDR1 DFQATT, CDR2 SNEGSKA (reference sequence). The CDR3 spells CSSGRGQETQYF. The DNA of the CDR3 is TGCAGCTCGGGGAGGGGTCAAGAGACCCAGTACTTC.

This clonotype was observed many times. J is TRBJ2-1 and V is TRBV12-3 or TRBV12-4; 7 bases are a match to TRBD2. The CDR3 length is 14 residues. Germline trimming cut 3 bases from V and 6 bases from J; bases unmatched to any gene: 5. CDR3: CASSFAGDLNEQFF. The CDR3 region has the DNA TGTGCCAGCAGTTTTGCGGGAGACCTCAATGAGCAGTTCTTC.

This clonotype came up a few times. This chain connects TRBV7-9 to TRBJ1-5; D gene uncertain. Per germline, CDR1 SEHNR and CDR2 FQNEAQ (reference sequence). There are 12 residues in the CDR3. V dropped 2 bases and J dropped 9 bases, with 8 bases sitting between them. The CDR3 DNA follows: TGTGCCAGCAGCTTATTTACCGGGCCCCAGCATTTT. Protein product: CASSLFTGPQHF.

This clonotype was seen only a few times. This sequence joins TRBV3-1 and TRBJ1-1; D remains unclear. V shed 6 bases and J shed 5 bases, with 13 bases lying between them. Germline V gene data show CDR1 as LGHDT and CDR2 as YNNKEL (reference sequence). This CDR3 is built from 13 residues. This CDR3 is CASSTLTKTEAFF. The CDR3 DNA is TGTGCCAGCAGTACACTAACGAAAACTGAAGCTTTCTTT.

In its sample, this clonotype was seen many times. The chain's CDR3 is CSVGTGGSYEQYF. The CDR3 DNA sequence: TGCAGCGTCGGGACAGGGGGCTCCTACGAGCAGTACTTC. The gene calls are TRBV29-1 and TRBJ2-7; 11 positions agree with TRBD1. The germline V gene has CDR1 SQVTM and CDR2 ANQGSEA. V shed 6 bases and J 0 bases; nucleotides not matched to a gene: 1. This CDR3 has 13 residues.

The rearrangement uses TRBV10-1 and TRBJ1-1, with a tentative D call TRBD1 (6 bases). The CDR3 runs 13 residues. V lost 4 bases, J lost 5 bases, and 11 bases lay in between. The V gene's germline CDR1 is WNHNN and CDR2 SYGVQD (reference sequence). The CDR3 loop is CASSVGGATEAFF. DNA for the CDR3: TGCGCCAGCAGTGTGGGGGGCGCGACTGAAGCTTTCTTT.